The 10 T cell receptor beta chains listed next were all sequenced from one sample in a study of yellow fever vaccine responses in identical twins. One entry per CDR3 protein results from TCRdb running MiXCR on the RT-PCR reads. The table shows 3,000 to 4,000 distinct CDR3 sequences, with 73% occurring only once. Sequences were derived from T cells from blood (PBMCs), unsorted or a sorted subset (not recorded which), sampled before or after yellow fever vaccination (not recorded which). The receptors come from a woman aged 18-30 years who received the yellow fever vaccine.

V is TRBV13 and J is TRBJ2-7; 10 bases fit TRBD1. The CDR3 extends over 15 amino acids. Germline V gene sequence: CDR1 PRHDT, CDR2 FYEKMQ (reference sequence). The V segment lost 5 bases and the J segment 4 bases; nucleotides outside the gene matches: 8. Written as DNA, the CDR3 is TGTGCCAGCAGCACGGGACAGGGGAATCGGTACGAGCAGTACTTC. It is translated as CASSTGQGNRYEQYF.

The gene calls are TRBV16 and TRBJ1-1, with 8 nucleotides matching TRBD1. The CDR3 totals 15 residues. Germline lookup yields CDR1 KGHSY and CDR2 FQNENV. V was clipped by 2 bases and J by 11 bases; unmatched bases: 13. Here the CDR3 DNA reads TGTGCCAGCAGCCAAGGCAGGGGGCTTAAAGTGGAGGCTTTCTTT. As protein: CASSQGRGLKVEAFF.

The chain links TRBV9 to TRBJ2-1, with D possibly being TRBD1 or TRBD2 (5 bases each). V dropped 3 bases and J dropped 4 bases, with 17 bases sitting between them. The CDR3 contains 16 residues. Germline CDR1 SGDLS, CDR2 YYNGEE. The CDR3 DNA follows: TGTGCCAGCAGCGGATGGGACGCGCTCGAGTACAATGAGCAGTTCTTC. This translates into CASSGWDALEYNEQFF.

The chain carries TRBV27 and TRBJ2-7; D is undetermined. The CDR3 sequence is 13 residues long. Germline V lookup: CDR1 MNHEY, CDR2 SMNVEV (reference sequence). The V end lost 0 bases, the J end lost 3 bases, and 6 bases lay between the germline ends. This CDR3 is CASSLSSDYEQYF. DNA for the CDR3: TGTGCCAGCAGTTTATCTTCTGACTACGAGCAGTACTTC.

The chain joins TRBV27 to TRBJ2-7, with 8 bases aligning to TRBD1. From germline, CDR1 is MNHEY and CDR2 SMNVEV (reference sequence). J was trimmed by 0 bases and V by 2 bases; bases with no gene match: 3. This CDR3 comprises 15 residues. CDR3 amino acids: CASSLGTGASYEQYF. The CDR3 DNA reads as TGTGCCAGCAGTTTAGGGACAGGCGCCTCCTACGAGCAGTACTTC.

The chain carries TRBV10-1 and TRBJ2-7, with 7 bases fitting TRBD1. Germline V gene lookup returns CDR1 WNHNN and CDR2 SYGVQD (reference sequence). V lost 6 bases, J lost 3 bases, and 5 bases stayed unmatched. This CDR3 has 13 residues. Here the CDR3 DNA reads TGCGCCAGCAGCTCGGACAGGTTCTACGAGCAGTACTTC. Protein sequence: CASSSDRFYEQYF.

This chain joins TRBV5-6 and TRBJ2-3; D gene uncertain. Germline CDR1 SGHDT, CDR2 YYEEEE. This CDR3 region has 12 residues. Trimming took off 0 bases at V and 3 bases at J, with 2 bases between the two ends. This CDR3 reads CASSLETDTQYF. The CDR3 nucleotides are TGTGCCAGCAGCTTGGAGACAGATACGCAGTATTTT.

V gene TRBV4-1 combines with J gene TRBJ1-2, with D hard to call. CDR3 size: 13 residues. Germline CDR1 MGHRA, CDR2 YSYEKL. Trimming cost V 0 bases and J 6 bases, with 8 bases left between them. The CDR3 protein is CASSQEGSDGYTF. Written as DNA, the CDR3 is TGCGCCAGCAGCCAAGAAGGTTCGGATGGCTACACCTTC.

With regard to this clonotype: The DNA is left out, because the CDR3 cannot be placed on it with certainty; the CDR3 is given as TCRdb lists it. The CDR3 protein is CASLTGRTPGSCFF. The chain uses TRBV6-1 and TRBJ2-2; TRBD1 is the table's D call and was not checked against the DNA. Per the germline V gene, CDR1 is MNHNS and CDR2 is SASEGT. The CDR3 sequence runs 14 residues, both termini included.

CDR3 in amino acids: CSVDPGAGNTIYF. In DNA, the CDR3 is TGCAGCGTTGATCCAGGGGCTGGAAACACCATATATTTT. This chain links TRBV29-1 with TRBJ1-3, with a tentative D call TRBD1 (6 bases). Germline loops: CDR1 SQVTM, CDR2 ANQGSEA. There are 13 residues in the CDR3. V lost 3 bases and J lost 2, with 8 bases in between.